Listed below are T cell receptor beta chains from one sample, sequenced in a study of T-cell memory formation after mild COVID-19. TCRdb re-analysed the 5' RACE reads in MiXCR, keeping a single row per CDR3 protein. There are approximately 480,000 distinct CDR3 sequences in the sample; about 18% occur only once, and 9% to 15% lies in the top ten. The sequenced material came from PBMCs or a T cell subset sorted from them (not recorded which). These receptor sequences come from an adult woman who had mild COVID-19 (a few samples of this study predate the infection). Cell type and time point are not known. Each CDR3 is given with its conserved first and last residue. Each record gives: V gene, D gene, J gene, CDR3 protein. D genes are given only for firm matches.

TRBV24-1	TRBD2	TRBJ2-5	CATSDLRTSGAQETQYF
TRBV6-6	TRBD1	TRBJ1-2	CATNFPGGAYYGYTF
TRBV4-2	TRBD1	TRBJ1-6	CASSPDRVIAVVKSPLHF
TRBV7-9	TRBD1	TRBJ1-2	CASSRDRVNYGYTF
TRBV12-3/TRBV12-4	.	TRBJ2-3	CASSPLQGGRDTQYF
TRBV5-1	TRBD1	TRBJ2-1	CASSSGTGEYNEQFF
TRBV7-3	.	TRBJ2-1	CASSPGLRGDPRGGEQFF
TRBV12-3/TRBV12-4	.	TRBJ1-1	CASIRIRNTEAFF
TRBV9	.	TRBJ2-5	CASSPGPAETQYF
TRBV5-1	.	TRBJ2-1	CASSLVWGSSYNEQFF
TRBV5-1	.	TRBJ2-5	CASSHQGVQETQYF
TRBV9	TRBD1	TRBJ2-2	CASSVRGQGAGTGELFF
TRBV6-1	TRBD1	TRBJ1-2	CASSEGQGNYGYTF
TRBV10-3	TRBD1	TRBJ2-5	CAISSPGQQETQYF
TRBV27	.	TRBJ1-6	CASTGRASYNSPLHF